Below, 5 T cell receptor beta chains from the same sample are listed, as sequenced in a study of a mutant IDH1 vaccine in newly diagnosed glioma. These receptors have no identified antigens. Time point described: week 23, last vaccination. Doses comprised 300 ug of mutant IDH1 20-mer peptide each, plus topical imiquimod. Assay used: immunoSEQ multiplex PCR; TCRdb lists only in-frame clones, some missing. Of more than 25,000 clones in the sample, roughly 88% were seen once. Sequenced material: PBMCs, taken from a glioma patient whose treatment included an IDH1 peptide vaccine. All receptors come from a man aged 40-55 years with glioma.

This clone occurred once. The chain joins TRBV4-1 to TRBJ1-1, with a weak D call TRBD1 (5 bases). The CDR3 spans 12 residues. The germline CDR1 and CDR2 sequences are MGHRA and YSYEKL. The ends were cut back, 1 base at V and 11 bases at J, with 11 bases in the middle. The CDR3 loop is CASSQVGVVAFF. CDR3 coding DNA: TGCGCCAGCAGCCAAGTGGGGGTTGTGGCTTTCTTT.

The chain is built from TRBV28 and TRBJ1-6; D is possibly TRBD1 (5 bases). The CDR3 consists of 15 residues. Germline assignment: CDR1 MDHEN and CDR2 SYDVKM. V lost 8 bases and J 8 bases, leaving 19 bases between the germline ends. CDR3 sequence (DNA): TGTGCCAGCTGTATTATCGCGGGGGATGATTCACCCCTCCACTTT. Translated: CASCIIAGDDSPLHF.

The V call is TRBV15, the J call TRBJ2-7; D not certain. Germline V gives CDR1 LNHNV, CDR2 YYDKDF (reference sequence). The V gene lost 1 base and the J gene lost 2 bases, with 12 bases spanning the gap. This CDR3 contains 15 residues. CDR3 DNA sequence: TGTGCCACCAGCAGAGGGTCAGTGCAGCCCTACGAGCAGTACTTC. It is translated as CATSRGSVQPYEQYF.

The rearrangement uses TRBV5-1 and TRBJ2-7; 8 nucleotides agree with TRBD1. With 3 bases clipped from V and 2 bases from J, the junction kept 7 bases outside the gene matches. Germline loops: CDR1 SGHRS, CDR2 YFSETQ. This CDR3 comprises 15 residues. DNA of the CDR3: TGCGCCAGCAGCTGGGGGACAGGTCACACCTACGAGCAGTACTTC. It is translated as CASSWGTGHTYEQYF.

This clone was detected only once. The gene calls are TRBV18 and TRBJ1-2; no reliable D call. V lost 2 bases and J lost 5, with 15 bases in between. The CDR3 extends over 15 amino acids. From germline, CDR1 is KGHSH and CDR2 LQKENI. The CDR3 nucleotides are TGTGCCAGCTCACCATCACAGAGCGAGGTTTATGGCTACACCTTC. It encodes CASSPSQSEVYGYTF.